This is a list of T cell receptor beta chains from one sample in a study of shared clonotypes between healthy human individuals. Repertoires were generated with immunoSEQ multiplex PCR, while TCRdb's copy carries only in-frame clones and drops some. The data show approximately 980,000 clones, approximately 80% seen once. Sequencing input: memory CD4+ T cells sorted from blood. These receptors were taken from a man aged 18 to 29 in good health. Each CDR3 is given with its conserved first and last residue. The D gene is left open where the match is weak. A row's size may be missing; if present it is once, few, many or a size class.

j_call | v_call | clone_size | d_call | cdr3_aa | cdr3_nt
TRBJ2-7 | TRBV13 | - | TRBD2 | CASSFRAGLHEQYF | TGTGCCAGCAGCTTTCGAGCGGGGTTACACGAGCAGTACTTC
TRBJ1-5 | TRBV5-1 | - | TRBD1 | CASSLTPGQYNQPQHF | TGCGCCAGCAGCTTGACACCGGGACAGTACAATCAGCCCCAGCATTTT
TRBJ1-3 | TRBV30 | - | - | CAWGAMYSGNTIYF | TGTGCCTGGGGCGCTATGTACTCTGGAAACACCATATATTTT
TRBJ2-7 | TRBV5-1 | few | TRBD1 | CASSPGQGSYEQYF | TGCGCCAGCAGCCCAGGACAGGGATCCTACGAGCAGTACTTC
TRBJ1-6 | TRBV7-9 | once | - | CASSRTGNSSPLHF | TGTGCCAGCAGTCGAACGGGGAATTCTTCACCCCTCCACTTT
TRBJ2-7 | TRBV5-6 | - | TRBD2 | CASSSRTSGTFEFRYEQYF | TGTGCCAGCAGCTCCAGGACTAGCGGGACTTTCGAATTTCGCTACGAGCAGTACTTC
TRBJ1-1 | TRBV18 | - | TRBD1 | CASSEGQGVTEAFF | TGTGCCAGCTCAGAGGGACAGGGAGTCACTGAAGCTTTCTTT
TRBJ2-2 | TRBV30 | - | TRBD1 | CAWRGTGDPTGELFF | TGTGCCTGGCGTGGGACAGGTGACCCTACCGGGGAGCTGTTTTTT
TRBJ1-3 | TRBV29-1 | - | - | CSVTGNTIYF | TGCAGCGTTACTGGAAACACCATATATTTT
TRBJ1-4 | TRBV9 | few | - | CASSVVDGEKLFF | TGTGCCAGCAGCGTAGTTGACGGTGAAAAACTGTTTTTT
TRBJ2-1 | TRBV12-5 | many | - | CASALGGPGNNEQFF | TGTGCTAGTGCCTTGGGGGGGCCGGGGAACAATGAGCAGTTCTTC
TRBJ1-1 | TRBV29-1 | - | - | CSVEKLAQVEGNTEAFF | TGCAGCGTTGAAAAGCTGGCTCAGGTCGAGGGGAACACTGAAGCTTTCTTT
TRBJ1-2 | TRBV28 | - | TRBD1 | CASSPDDRGLYGYTF | TGTGCCAGCAGTCCCGATGACAGGGGTCTATATGGCTACACCTTC
TRBJ2-7 | TRBV4-1 | - | - | CASSQERAPTYEQYF | TGCGCCAGCAGCCAAGAACGGGCACCAACCTACGAGCAGTACTTC
TRBJ1-1 | TRBV6-1 | - | - | CASSNPLGGTEAFF | TGTGCCAGCAGTAACCCCTTAGGGGGTACTGAAGCTTTCTTT
TRBJ1-1 | TRBV5-4 | - | - | CASSFPGMSSTEAFF | TGTGCCAGCAGCTTTCCAGGAATGAGTAGTACTGAAGCTTTCTTT
TRBJ2-1 | TRBV10-3 | - | - | CAISSTGDNEQFF | TGTGCCATCAGTTCCACCGGGGACAATGAGCAGTTCTTC
TRBJ2-7 | TRBV6-1 | - | - | CASRLAGRVEQYF | TGTGCCAGCAGACTAGCCGGTCGGGTGGAGCAGTACTTC
TRBJ2-1 | TRBV6-1 | - | TRBD2 | CASRRGLATNEQFF | TGTGCCAGCAGACGAGGACTAGCAACCAATGAGCAGTTCTTC
TRBJ2-7 | TRBV5-1 | - | - | CASSLDPRGTYSYEQYF | TGCGCCAGCAGCTTGGACCCCCGGGGGACTTACTCCTACGAGCAGTACTTC
TRBJ1-1 | TRBV11-3 | - | - | CASSRRLNTEAFF | TGTGCCAGCAGTAGGAGATTGAACACTGAAGCTTTCTTT
TRBJ1-2 | TRBV5-1 | - | TRBD1 | CASSTDRGLYGYTF | TGCGCCAGCAGTACGGACAGGGGGCTCTATGGCTACACCTTC
TRBJ2-7 | TRBV7-2 | few | TRBD2 | CASSLVGEGHEQYF | TGTGCCAGCAGCTTAGTCGGGGAGGGTCACGAGCAGTACTTC
TRBJ2-7 | TRBV6-5 | - | - | CASSYSSTGNYEQYF | TGTGCCAGCAGTTACTCGAGTACAGGGAACTACGAGCAGTACTTC
TRBJ1-3 | TRBV5-1 | - | TRBD1 | CASSSGQISGNTIYF | TGCGCCAGCAGCTCGGGACAGATTTCTGGAAACACCATATATTTT
TRBJ2-3 | TRBV5-4 | - | - | CASSIETSSTDTQYF | TGTGCCAGCAGCATAGAAACATCCAGCACAGATACGCAGTATTTT
TRBJ2-7 | TRBV2 | - | - | CASRSLGVGYEQYF | TGTGCCAGCAGGAGCCTAGGGGTAGGCTACGAGCAGTACTTC
TRBJ1-2 | TRBV7-2 | few | TRBD1 | CASSLRGQRINYGYTF | TGTGCCAGCAGCTTACGGGGACAGAGAATTAACTATGGCTACACCTTC
TRBJ2-1 | TRBV27 | - | - | CASSSNYNEQFF | TGTGCCAGCAGTTCAAACTATAATGAGCAGTTCTTC
TRBJ1-5 | TRBV10-3 | - | TRBD1 | CAISQGGQPQHF | TGTGCCATCAGCCAGGGGGGGCAGCCCCAGCATTTT
TRBJ2-7 | TRBV10-2 | - | - | CASRWSPAYEQYF | TGCGCCAGCCGTTGGTCTCCCGCCTACGAGCAGTACTTC
TRBJ2-3 | TRBV5-1 | - | - | CASSLGWATDTQYF | TGCGCCAGCAGCTTGGGTTGGGCCACAGATACGCAGTATTTT
TRBJ2-5 | TRBV5-4 | - | - | CAGGGAYQETQYF | TGTGCCGGCGGAGGGGCGTACCAAGAGACCCAGTACTTC
TRBJ1-6 | TRBV10-3 | once | - | CASQAGRGSPLHF | TGTGCCAGCCAAGCAGGTCGGGGTTCACCCCTCCACTTT
TRBJ1-6 | TRBV5-1 | - | - | CASSLSGRLSYNSPLHF | TGCGCCAGCAGCTTGTCGGGACGGCTCTCCTATAATTCACCCCTCCACTTT